This T cell receptor (beta chain) was retrieved from a study of graft-versus-host responses after intestinal transplantation. General observations from the study: With peak circulating GvH clone levels came an association with early post-transplant HvG declines.

V dropped 4 bases and J dropped 6 bases, with 13 bases sitting between them. The CDR3 is 14 residues long. Per germline, CDR1 ENHRY and CDR2 SYGVKD. Details on this clone: As yet, its antigen is unknown.

Clones were sequenced by immunoSEQ multiplex PCR, and TCRdb holds only the in-frame ones, with some missing. The sample consists of about 12,000 clones, about 68% of them appearing once. Investigators treated the graft tissue so that it released intraepithelial and lamina propria lymphocytes. The material sequenced was ileum tissue, taken less than 150 days after intestinal transplantation. This chain uses TRBV10-3 with TRBJ2-1; D is possibly TRBD2 (6 bases). This TCR came from a human patient who received an intestinal transplant, so some T cells may come from the graft donor. The CDR3 is CAISGLGAVNEQFF. The CDR3 DNA reads TGTGCCATCAGTGGACTAGGGGCCGTCAATGAGCAGTTCTTC.